These 8 T cell receptor beta chains share one sample of origin, sequenced in a study of identical twins. TCRdb re-analysed the 5' RACE reads in MiXCR, keeping a single row per CDR3 protein. In the table there are approximately 600,000 distinct CDR3 sequences, around 7.4% of which are singletons. These sequences were also reported in another study, on yellow fever vaccine responses in identical twins.

The sample was PBMCs. The receptor source for this set is a woman aged 18 to 35 in good health.

This clonotype appeared a few times. This chain links TRBV15 with TRBJ2-3; D uncertain. Germline V lookup: CDR1 LNHNV, CDR2 YYDKDF (reference sequence). Trimming removed 4 bases from V and 3 bases from J, with 11 bases in between. The CDR3 length is 14 residues. The CDR3 coding sequence is TGTGCCACCAGCACCAAGGGTTGGACAGATACGCAGTATTTT. Protein product: CATSTKGWTDTQYF.

Notes on this clonotype: With a much larger clone just one base away, this may be a read error. The rearrangement joins TRBV6-1 to TRBJ2-3; D possibly corresponds to TRBD2 (6 bases). CDR1 and CDR2 (germline): MNHNS, SASEGT. Trimming cost V 6 bases and J 8 bases, with 21 bases left between them. The CDR3 contains 15 residues. The CDR3 region is CASRPPGLRGSTQYF. DNA for the CDR3: TGTGCCAGCAGACCGCCGGGACTTAGAGGGAGTACGCAGTATTTT.

This clonotype was seen repeatedly, ten times or more. This rearrangement joins TRBV2 to TRBJ2-1; 8 positions agree with TRBD2. The ends lost 5 bases at V and 7 bases at J; junction bases unmatched: 10. Germline CDR1 is SNHLY and CDR2 is FYNNEI. The CDR3 runs to 15 residues. CDR3 in amino acids: CASSKGLAGGNEQFF. The CDR3 coding sequence is TGTGCCAGCAGTAAAGGACTAGCAGGCGGGAATGAGCAGTTCTTC. The full variable domain, with the rest looked up from reference TRBV2 and TRBJ2-1, is EPEVTQTPSHQVTQMGQEVILRCVPISNHLYFYWYRQILGQKVEFLVSFYNNEISEKSEIFDDQFSVERPDGSNFTLKIRSTKLEDSAMYFCASSKGLAGGNEQFFGPGTRLTVL.

This clonotype has a count of ten or more. This rearrangement joins TRBV7-6 to TRBJ1-3; D uncertain. V was clipped by 1 base and J by 4 bases, with 11 bases between them. CDR3 size: 15 residues. Germline V gene sequence: CDR1 SGHVS, CDR2 FNYEAQ. The CDR3 protein is CASSLEWEGGNTIYF. The CDR3 DNA reads as TGTGCCAGCAGCTTAGAGTGGGAAGGCGGAAACACCATATATTTT.

This clonotype occurred a few times. The chain employs TRBV29-1 and TRBJ1-2, with no clear D. The CDR3 length is 12 residues. The V gene's germline CDR1 is SQVTM and CDR2 ANQGSEA. V was shortened by 4 bases and J by 4 bases, with 10 bases between the two germline ends. This chain's CDR3 is CSVGRQGYGYTF. In nucleotides, the CDR3 is TGCAGCGTTGGTCGACAAGGCTATGGCTACACCTTC.

The chain couples TRBV15 to TRBJ2-3, with a possible D match to TRBD2 (6 bases). This CDR3 is 16 amino acids long. V was trimmed by 0 bases and J by 1 base, leaving 11 bases between them. In germline, CDR1 is LNHNV, CDR2 YYDKDF (reference sequence). Here the CDR3 reads CATSREQVAGTDTQYF. The DNA of the CDR3 is TGTGCCACCAGCAGAGAACAGGTAGCGGGCACAGATACGCAGTATTTT.

On this clonotype: A much larger clonotype is one base distant, so this may be a read error. The genes are TRBV20-1 and TRBJ2-1; a possible D gene is TRBD1 (5 bases). Germline V gene data show CDR1 as DFQATT and CDR2 as SNEGSKA (reference sequence). The CDR3 runs to 15 residues. The V end lost 3 bases, the J end lost 5 bases, and 17 bases lay between the germline ends. CDR3 nucleotide sequence: TGCAGTGCTAGGGGATGTGGCAGGGCGGACAATGAGCAGTTCTTC. Translated, it gives CSARGCGRADNEQFF.

In its sample, this clonotype was seen a few times. The junction does not match germline at one end; this may be a read error. The chain carries TRBV11-3 and TRBJ2-3; no reliable D call. The CDR3 covers 11 residues. Germline values: CDR1 SGHNT, CDR2 YENEEA. The CDR3, as DNA: TGTGCCAGCAGCTTTGGGCAGACGCTGTATTTT. Translating it yields CASSFGQTLYF.